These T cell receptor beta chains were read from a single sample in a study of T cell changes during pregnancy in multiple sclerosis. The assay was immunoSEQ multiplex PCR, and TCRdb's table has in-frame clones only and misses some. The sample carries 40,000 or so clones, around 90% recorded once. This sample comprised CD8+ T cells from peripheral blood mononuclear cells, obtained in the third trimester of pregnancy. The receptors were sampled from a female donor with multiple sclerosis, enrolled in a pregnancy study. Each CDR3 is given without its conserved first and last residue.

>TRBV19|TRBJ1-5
ASTFDREGNQPQH
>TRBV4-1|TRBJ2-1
ASSPDGETEQF
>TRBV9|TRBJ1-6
ASSVEGSYNSPLH
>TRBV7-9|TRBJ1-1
ASSFQGVNTEAF
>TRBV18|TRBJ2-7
ASSPDAGFLFYEQY
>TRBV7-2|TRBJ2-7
ASSLRQGIDEQY
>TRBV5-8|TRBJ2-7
ASSRRTADYEQY
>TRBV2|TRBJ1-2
ASSEPLGTGKGYT
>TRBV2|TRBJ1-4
ASSAPGLINEKLF
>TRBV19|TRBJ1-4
ASSIASGGYEKLF
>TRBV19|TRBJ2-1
ASNERSSYNEQF
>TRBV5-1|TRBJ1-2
ASSLTGTGNYT
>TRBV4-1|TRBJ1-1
ASSLQKNTEAF
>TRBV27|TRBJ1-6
ASSLARVGNSPLH
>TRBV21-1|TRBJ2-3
ASSNDNRGTLPADTQY
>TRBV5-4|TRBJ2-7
ASSVTPGEQY
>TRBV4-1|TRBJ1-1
ASSTREGNTEAF
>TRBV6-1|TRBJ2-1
ASSEGAGDHNEQF
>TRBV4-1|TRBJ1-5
ASSQDSEEPQH
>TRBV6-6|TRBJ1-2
ASWVGHLANYGYT
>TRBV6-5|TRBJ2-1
ASSPDRVFINEQF
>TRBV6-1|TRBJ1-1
ASSEEPAGFAF
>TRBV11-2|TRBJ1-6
ASSVGLISNSPLH
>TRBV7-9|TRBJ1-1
ASSLEDTSGTEAF
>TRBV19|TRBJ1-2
ASSFRGLNYGYT
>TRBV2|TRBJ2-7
ARQGRGYEQY